Shown below are 31 T cell receptor beta chains from a single sample sequenced in a study of blood T cell repertoires in COVID-19. Clones were read by immunoSEQ multiplex PCR, and TCRdb kept only the in-frame ones, dropping some. There are 180,000 or so clones in the sample; more than 70% occur only once, and 7.5% to 9.5% lies in the top ten. Material: peripheral blood. All receptors come from a woman aged 60-75 years with acute or convalescent COVID-19.

In this sample, this clone turned up a few times. The chain carries TRBV5-1 and TRBJ2-3; 7 bases agree with TRBD2. This CDR3 is built from 14 residues. The V gene's germline CDR1 is SGHRS and CDR2 YFSETQ. J was trimmed by 4 bases and V by 4 bases; bases with no gene match: 6. CDR3 amino acids: CASSPQTSSDTQYF. The CDR3 nucleotides are TGCGCCAGCAGCCCCCAGACTAGCTCAGATACGCAGTATTTT.

The genes are TRBV28 and TRBJ2-7; TRBD2 aligns across 7 bases. This CDR3 spans 15 amino acids. J was trimmed by 4 bases and V by 5 bases; bases with no gene match: 11. Germline CDR1 and CDR2: MDHEN and SYDVKM. CDR3 DNA sequence: TGTGCCAGCAGTCTTAGACTAGCAGGCCTATACGAGCAGTACTTC. Protein product: CASSLRLAGLYEQYF.

The V and J genes are TRBV5-1 and TRBJ1-4; 8 positions match TRBD1. The CDR3 runs to 13 residues. Germline V gene lookup returns CDR1 SGHRS and CDR2 YFSETQ. Losses at the gene ends were 3 bases for V and 8 bases for J; bases not matched to a gene: 3. The CDR3 region is CASSYGTGEKLFF. The CDR3 bases are TGCGCCAGCAGCTACGGGACAGGAGAAAAACTGTTTTTT.

The V and J genes are TRBV3-1 (or the pseudogene TRBV3-2) and TRBJ1-1; 7 nucleotides align to TRBD1. CDR1 is LGHDT, CDR2 YNNKEL, per germline (reference sequence). The CDR3 contains 16 residues. The V segment lost 3 bases and the J segment 3 bases; nucleotides outside the gene matches: 10. The CDR3 spells CASSQAFSRGDTEAFF. The CDR3 coding sequence is TGTGCCAGCAGCCAGGCATTCTCCAGGGGGGACACTGAAGCTTTCTTT.

The chain links TRBV11-2 to TRBJ2-1; 7 bases are shared with TRBD1. The V and J ends lost 1 base and 5 bases, in that order; junction bases with no gene match: 5. The germline V gene encodes CDR1 SGHAT and CDR2 FQNNGV. The CDR3 sequence is 15 residues long. In nucleotides, the CDR3 is TGTGCCAGCAGCTTAGGGTTCGGGACAGACAATGAGCAGTTCTTC. The encoded protein is CASSLGFGTDNEQFF.

V gene TRBV2 combines with J gene TRBJ1-5; TRBD1 matches 7 bases. Germline V gives CDR1 SNHLY, CDR2 FYNNEI. V was clipped by 4 bases and J by 1 base; unmatched bases: 7. This CDR3 region has 16 residues. CDR3 sequence (DNA): TGTGCCAGCAGTGGTCTCAGGGACAGCAGCAATCAGCCCCAGCATTTT. Amino acid sequence: CASSGLRDSSNQPQHF. Together with reference TRBV2 and TRBJ1-5, the CDR3 gives the full variable domain: EPEVTQTPSHQVTQMGQEVILRCVPISNHLYFYWYRQILGQKVEFLVSFYNNEISEKSEIFDDQFSVERPDGSNFTLKIRSTKLEDSAMYFCASSGLRDSSNQPQHFGDGTRLSIL.

DNA of the CDR3: TGTGCCAGCAGCTTAGGGGGCCCCACCGGGGAGCTGTTTTTT. Translating it yields CASSLGGPTGELFF. The chain carries TRBV7-9 and TRBJ2-2, with D possibly TRBD1 on 5 matching bases. The CDR3 is 14 residues long. The V gene lost 1 base and the J gene lost 4 bases, with 7 bases spanning the gap. In germline, CDR1 is SEHNR, CDR2 FQNEAQ (reference sequence). Using reference TRBV7-9 and TRBJ2-2 for the parts outside the CDR3, the full variable domain is DTGVSQNPRHKITKRGQNVTFRCDPISEHNRLYWYRQTLGQGPEFLTYFQNEAQLEKSRLLSDRFSAERPKGSFSTLEIQRTEQGDSAMYLCASSLGGPTGELFFGEGSRLTVL.

This clone has only one observation. The rearrangement links TRBV3-1 (or the pseudogene TRBV3-2) to TRBJ2-5; maybe TRBD1 (6 bases). Trimming shortened V by 0 bases and J by 3 bases, and 11 bases separated the two germline ends. CDR3 length: 15 amino acids. Germline V gene data show CDR1 as LGHDT and CDR2 as YNNKEL (reference sequence). The CDR3 coding sequence is TGTGCCAGCAGCCAAGATTGGGCAGGGGAAGAGACCCAGTACTTC. Translating gives CASSQDWAGEETQYF.

This clone was recorded a few times. The chain links TRBV30 to TRBJ2-7; 9 bases are a match to TRBD1. CDR3 length equals 14 residues. Germline loops: CDR1 GTSNPN, CDR2 SVGIG (reference sequence). With 4 bases clipped from V and 4 bases from J, the junction kept 8 bases outside the gene matches. CDR3: CAWTEPGQGYEQYF. The CDR3 nucleotides are TGTGCCTGGACTGAACCGGGACAGGGATACGAGCAGTACTTC.

This chain connects TRBV29-1 to TRBJ1-1; TRBD1 is a possible D gene (6 bases). Germline CDR1 SQVTM, CDR2 ANQGSEA. V was cut by 1 base and J by 4 bases, with 13 bases left in between. The CDR3 spans 14 residues. CDR3: CSVEVNGGGTEAFF. The CDR3 nucleotides read TGCAGCGTTGAAGTAAATGGGGGCGGCACTGAAGCTTTCTTT.

The rearrangement joins TRBV28 to TRBJ1-5, with TRBD1 matching over 7 bases. V lost 2 bases and J lost 6; bases outside the gene matches: 7. The CDR3 sequence is 15 residues long. CDR1 is MDHEN, CDR2 SYDVKM, per germline. This CDR3 is CASSLPAQGSQPQHF. DNA for the CDR3: TGTGCCAGCAGTTTACCTGCACAGGGGAGTCAGCCCCAGCATTTT.

This rearrangement joins TRBV3-1 (or the pseudogene TRBV3-2) to TRBJ2-7, with 10 bases that match TRBD1. J lost 9 bases, V lost 4 bases, and 15 bases had no gene match. CDR3 size: 16 residues. From germline, CDR1 is LGHDT and CDR2 YNNKEL (reference sequence). CDR3 loop: CASSPLGDRGGKGQYF. The CDR3 DNA follows: TGTGCCAGCAGCCCCCTCGGGGACAGGGGAGGAAAGGGGCAGTACTTC.

This chain links TRBV6-5 with TRBJ2-7; D is possibly TRBD1 (7 bases). CDR1 is MNHEY and CDR2 is SVGAGI in the germline V gene. Trimming cost V 6 bases and J 4 bases, with 19 bases left between them. The CDR3 consists of 15 residues. CDR3 nucleotide sequence: TGTGCCAGCAGAATTACAGGGGAGGCCTTATACGAGCAGTACTTC. The encoded protein is CASRITGEALYEQYF.

The genes are TRBV6-1 and TRBJ1-2, with D possibly matching TRBD1 (6 bases). CDR1 is MNHNS, CDR2 SASEGT, per germline. The CDR3 has 15 residues. The V end lost 3 bases, the J end lost 8 bases, and 19 bases lay between the germline ends. CDR3 in amino acids: CASSDASGGVRGYTF. The CDR3 DNA is TGTGCCAGCAGTGACGCCTCGGGGGGCGTACGAGGCTACACCTTC.

The rearrangement uses TRBV18 and TRBJ2-1; no clear D. The CDR3 runs 14 residues. Deletions cut 4 bases from V and 8 bases from J, with 15 bases between. Germline CDR1 reads KGHSH; CDR2 reads LQKENI. CDR3 in amino acids: CASSLSVPGDEQFF. CDR3 nucleotide sequence: TGTGCCAGCTCACTCTCCGTCCCAGGCGATGAGCAGTTCTTC.

In its sample, this clone was seen once. CDR3 amino acids: CASTPDRGTEAFF. CDR3 sequence (DNA): TGTGCCAGCACCCCCGACAGGGGCACTGAAGCTTTCTTT. The chain carries TRBV12-3 or TRBV12-4 and TRBJ1-1, with 8 bases aligning to TRBD1. The CDR3 consists of 13 residues. V was pared by 7 bases and J by 4 bases, with 5 bases of the junction left unmatched.

The chain employs TRBV6-5 and TRBJ1-3; unclear D gene. The V end was cut by 8 bases, the J end by 2 bases, with 13 bases between. CDR1 MNHEY and CDR2 SVGAGI come from the germline V gene. This CDR3 spans 14 amino acids. The chain's CDR3 is CASRRFAPGNTIYF. CDR3 DNA: TGTGCCAGCCGCCGGTTCGCCCCTGGAAACACCATATATTTT.

The chain combines TRBV11-1 with TRBJ2-2, with a possible D match to TRBD1 (5 bases). The CDR3 has 16 residues. Trimming took off 5 bases at V and 5 bases at J, with 18 bases between the two ends. Germline assignment: CDR1 SGHAT and CDR2 FQDESV (reference sequence). CDR3 DNA sequence: TGTGCCAGCAGCGTCGGCAGGCAGGGAAAAACCGGGGAGCTGTTTTTT. It yields the protein CASSVGRQGKTGELFF.

The J gene is TRBJ2-7, the V gene TRBV6-5, with TRBD1 matching 8 bases. Germline assignment: CDR1 MNHEY and CDR2 SVGAGI. Unmatched junction bases numbered 7, after V lost 5 bases and J lost 4 bases. The CDR3 runs to 14 residues. CDR3 sequence (DNA): TGTGCCAGCAGTCCCCGGACAGGGCTTTACGAGCAGTACTTC. Translation gives CASSPRTGLYEQYF.

The chain links TRBV19 to TRBJ2-1, with D perhaps matching TRBD2 (6 bases). The CDR3 is 15 amino acids. CDR1 and CDR2 (germline): LNHDA, SQIVND (reference sequence). The ends were cut back, 3 bases at V and 7 bases at J, with 16 bases in the middle. The CDR3: CASSIAPLASNEQFF. The CDR3, as DNA: TGTGCCAGTAGTATCGCTCCACTAGCCTCAAATGAGCAGTTCTTC.

This clone was found a few times. The CDR3 region is CASSQDRQDTEAFF. The CDR3 nucleotides read TGTGCCAGCAGCCAAGACAGGCAGGACACTGAAGCTTTCTTT. The gene calls are TRBV4-2 and TRBJ1-1; no clear D. Germline loops: CDR1 LGHNA, CDR2 YNFKEQ. The CDR3 runs to 14 residues. Trimming shortened V by 0 bases and J by 3 bases, and 8 bases separated the two germline ends.

The chain uses TRBV2 and TRBJ2-5, with 7 bases lining up with TRBD1. Losses at the gene ends were 6 bases for V and 5 bases for J; bases not matched to a gene: 6. Germline V gene data show CDR1 as SNHLY and CDR2 as FYNNEI. This CDR3 is 13 amino acids long. The CDR3 nucleotides read TGTGCCAGCAGAGGACAGGTCGGGGAGACCCAGTACTTC. The encoded protein is CASRGQVGETQYF.

The chain combines TRBV7-9 with TRBJ2-3; the match to TRBD2 covers 7 bases. V shed 2 bases and J 6 bases; nucleotides not matched to a gene: 5. The CDR3 contains 14 residues. Germline CDR1 is SEHNR and CDR2 is FQNEAQ (reference sequence). As DNA, the CDR3 is TGTGCCAGCAGCTTAACCGGGGGGTCGGATACGCAGTATTTT. Translated: CASSLTGGSDTQYF. Together with reference TRBV7-9 and TRBJ2-3, the CDR3 gives the full variable domain: DTGVSQNPRHKITKRGQNVTFRCDPISEHNRLYWYRQTLGQGPEFLTYFQNEAQLEKSRLLSDRFSAERPKGSFSTLEIQRTEQGDSAMYLCASSLTGGSDTQYFGPGTRLTVL.

The chain combines TRBV5-4 with TRBJ1-1, with 8 positions matching TRBD1. Per the germline V gene, CDR1 is SGHNT and CDR2 is YYREEE (reference sequence). The ends lost 3 bases at V and 5 bases at J; junction bases unmatched: 9. This CDR3 contains 15 residues. CDR3 bases: TGTGCCAGCAGCTCGGGGGACAGGTTAGGGACTGAAGCTTTCTTT. This encodes CASSSGDRLGTEAFF. The variable domain in full, with the rest retrieved from reference TRBV5-4 and TRBJ1-1, is ETGVTQSPTHLIKTRGQQVTLRCSSQSGHNTVSWYQQALGQGPQFIFQYYREEENGRGNFPPRFSGLQFPNYSSELNVNALELDDSALYLCASSSGDRLGTEAFFGQGTRLTVV.

The chain has TRBV4-1 and TRBJ1-4; 9 nucleotides match TRBD1. The germline V gene encodes CDR1 MGHRA and CDR2 YSYEKL. This CDR3 comprises 16 residues. Trimming cost V 0 bases and J 10 bases; bases outside gene matches: 9. The CDR3 nucleotides are TGCGCCAGCAGCCAAGAGGGGGCGGGACAGGGAGGAAAACTGTTTTTT. Translation: CASSQEGAGQGGKLFF.

A remark on this clone: The same CDR3 is also encoded by other DNA sequences in this sample. The chain joins TRBV27 to TRBJ2-7; 12 positions match TRBD2. This CDR3 is 13 amino acids long. Germline V gene lookup returns CDR1 MNHEY and CDR2 SMNVEV (reference sequence). V was clipped by 5 bases and J by 4 bases; unmatched bases: 0. The CDR3 DNA follows: TGTGCCAGCAGTCTAGCGGGAGGGTACGAGCAGTACTTC. Translation: CASSLAGGYEQYF.

The DNA of the CDR3 is TGTGCCAGCAGTTACACACCGGGACTAGCTTACAATGAGCAGTTCTTC. Its protein is CASSYTPGLAYNEQFF. The chain carries TRBV6-5 and TRBJ2-1, with 9 bases fitting TRBD2. CDR3 length equals 16 residues. Germline CDR1 MNHEY, CDR2 SVGAGI. Losses at the gene ends were 2 bases for V and 4 bases for J; bases not matched to a gene: 6.

The chain uses TRBV3-1 (or the pseudogene TRBV3-2) and TRBJ2-1; 12 nucleotides line up with TRBD2. The CDR3 is 15 amino acids. CDR1 and CDR2 from the germline V gene are LGHDT and YNNKEL (reference sequence). V shed 5 bases and J 5 bases; nucleotides not matched to a gene: 4. As DNA, the CDR3 is TGTGCCAGCAGCTCACTAGCGGGAGGAAACAATGAGCAGTTCTTC. It translates to CASSSLAGGNNEQFF.

The rearrangement links TRBV14 to TRBJ2-2; TRBD2 aligns across 10 bases. CDR1 and CDR2 from the germline V gene are SGHDN and FVKESK. This CDR3 spans 17 amino acids. The ends lost 3 bases at V and 5 bases at J; junction bases unmatched: 9. CDR3 loop: CASSQKLAGMGTGELFF. In DNA, the CDR3 is TGTGCCAGCAGCCAGAAACTAGCGGGAATGGGGACCGGGGAGCTGTTTTTT.

CDR3 nucleotides: TGTGCCAGCAGTTACGGGGACTCCCGTTACGAGCAGTACTTC. This sequence encodes CASSYGDSRYEQYF. The chain couples TRBV6-2 or TRBV6-3 to TRBJ2-7; the D gene is possibly TRBD2 (6 bases). The V gene lost 2 bases and the J gene lost 4 bases, with 12 bases spanning the gap. This CDR3 has 14 residues. From germline, CDR1 is MNHEY and CDR2 SVGEGT.

The chain carries TRBV27 and TRBJ1-1, with 8 positions matching TRBD1. V gave up 3 bases and J gave up 10 bases; unmatched junction bases: 7. Per the germline V gene, CDR1 is MNHEY and CDR2 is SMNVEV (reference sequence). This CDR3 is 13 amino acids long. The chain's CDR3 is CASSFDRGRGAFF. In nucleotides, the CDR3 is TGTGCCAGCAGTTTCGACAGGGGAAGGGGAGCTTTCTTT.